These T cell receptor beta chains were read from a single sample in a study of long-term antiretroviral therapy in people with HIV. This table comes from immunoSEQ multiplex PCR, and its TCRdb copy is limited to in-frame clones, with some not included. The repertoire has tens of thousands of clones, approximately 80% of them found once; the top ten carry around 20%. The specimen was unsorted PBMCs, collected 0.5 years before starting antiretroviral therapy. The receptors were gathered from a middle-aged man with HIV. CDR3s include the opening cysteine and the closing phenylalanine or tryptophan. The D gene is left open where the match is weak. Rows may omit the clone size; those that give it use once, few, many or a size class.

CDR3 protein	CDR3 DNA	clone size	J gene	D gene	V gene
CAISEPDWRLNYGYTF	TGTGCCATCAGTGAGCCTGACTGGCGGTTAAACTATGGCTACACCTTC	NA	TRBJ1-2	NA	TRBV10-3
CAISESTRASGGPNTGELFF	TGTGCCATCAGTGAGTCGACTCGAGCTAGCGGGGGCCCCAACACCGGGGAGCTGTTTTTT	NA	TRBJ2-2	TRBD2	TRBV10-3
CASSLISGGGNTIYF	TGTGCCAGCAGTTTAATCAGCGGGGGCGGAAACACCATATATTTT	NA	TRBJ1-3	NA	TRBV28
CASSQYFEQYF	TGTGCCAGCAGCCAATACTTCGAGCAGTACTTC	NA	TRBJ2-7	NA	TRBV7-2
CASSPQRTGGTDTQYF	TGTGCCAGCTCACCCCAACGGACAGGGGGCACAGATACGCAGTATTTT	NA	TRBJ2-3	TRBD1	TRBV18
CATSQGMNTEAFF	TGTGCCACCAGTCAGGGGATGAACACTGAAGCTTTCTTT	NA	TRBJ1-1	NA	TRBV11-3
CASSPGAITDTQYF	TGCGCCAGCAGCCCCGGGGCAATCACAGATACGCAGTATTTT	NA	TRBJ2-3	NA	TRBV5-1
CASSLSGWDTGELFF	TGTGCCAGCAGCTTATCGGGGTGGGACACCGGGGAGCTGTTTTTT	NA	TRBJ2-2	NA	TRBV11-1
CASIPPPRMTGEIETQYF	TGTGCCAGCATCCCCCCCCCGCGGATGACAGGGGAGATAGAGACCCAGTACTTC	NA	TRBJ2-5	TRBD1	TRBV7-9
CASSVAYRGDTQYF	TGTGCCAGCAGCGTAGCTTACAGGGGAGATACGCAGTATTTT	NA	TRBJ2-3	TRBD1	TRBV9
CASSPPGSNQPQHF	TGTGCCAGCAGTCCCCCCGGTAGCAATCAGCCCCAGCATTTT	NA	TRBJ1-5	NA	TRBV6-6
CASSYSLEAKNIQYF	TGTGCCAGCAGTTACTCGTTGGAGGCCAAAAACATTCAGTACTTC	NA	TRBJ2-4	NA	TRBV6-5
CASSPYFSGWGNEQFF	TGTGCCAGCAGTCCCTACTTTAGCGGGTGGGGCAATGAGCAGTTCTTC	once	TRBJ2-1	TRBD2	TRBV28
CAWSGSPGGSNQPQHF	TGTGCCTGGAGTGGGTCCCCAGGGGGAAGCAATCAGCCCCAGCATTTT	NA	TRBJ1-5	TRBD1	TRBV30